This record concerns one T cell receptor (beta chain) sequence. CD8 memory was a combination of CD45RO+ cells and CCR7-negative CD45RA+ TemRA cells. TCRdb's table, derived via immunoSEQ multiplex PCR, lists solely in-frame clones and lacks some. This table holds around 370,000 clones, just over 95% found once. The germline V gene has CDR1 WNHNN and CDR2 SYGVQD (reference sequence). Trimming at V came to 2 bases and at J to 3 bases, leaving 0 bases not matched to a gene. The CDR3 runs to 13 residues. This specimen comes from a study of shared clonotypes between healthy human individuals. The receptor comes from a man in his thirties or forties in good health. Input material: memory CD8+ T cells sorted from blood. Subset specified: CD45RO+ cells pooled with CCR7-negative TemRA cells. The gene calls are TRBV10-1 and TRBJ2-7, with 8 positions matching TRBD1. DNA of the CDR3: TGCGCCAGCAGTGAGGGACAGGGCTACGAGCAGTACTTC. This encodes CASSEGQGYEQYF.